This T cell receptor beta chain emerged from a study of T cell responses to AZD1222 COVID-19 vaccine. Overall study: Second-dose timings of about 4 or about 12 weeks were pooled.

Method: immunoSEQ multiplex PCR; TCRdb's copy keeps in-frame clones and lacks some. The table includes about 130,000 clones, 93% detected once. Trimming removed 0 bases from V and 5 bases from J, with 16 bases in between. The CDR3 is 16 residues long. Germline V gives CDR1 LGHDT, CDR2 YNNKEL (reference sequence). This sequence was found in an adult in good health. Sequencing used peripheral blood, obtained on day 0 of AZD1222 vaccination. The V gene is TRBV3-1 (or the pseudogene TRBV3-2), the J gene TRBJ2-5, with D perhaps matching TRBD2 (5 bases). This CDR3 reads CASSQDLGESGETQYF. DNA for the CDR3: TGTGCCAGCAGCCAAGATCTCGGGGAATCGGGCGAGACCCAGTACTTC.